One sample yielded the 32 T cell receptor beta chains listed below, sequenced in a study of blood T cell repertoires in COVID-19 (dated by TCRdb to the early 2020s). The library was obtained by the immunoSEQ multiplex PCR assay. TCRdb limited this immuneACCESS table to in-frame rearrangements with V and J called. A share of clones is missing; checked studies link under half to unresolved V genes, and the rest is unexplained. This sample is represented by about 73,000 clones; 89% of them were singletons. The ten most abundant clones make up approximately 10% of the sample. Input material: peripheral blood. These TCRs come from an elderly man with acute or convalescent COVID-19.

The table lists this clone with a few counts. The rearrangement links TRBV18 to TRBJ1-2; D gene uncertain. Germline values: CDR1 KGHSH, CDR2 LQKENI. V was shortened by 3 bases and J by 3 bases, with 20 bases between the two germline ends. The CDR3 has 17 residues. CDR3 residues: CASSPLPGRFQDYGYTF. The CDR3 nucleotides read TGTGCCAGCTCACCGCTCCCCGGGAGGTTCCAGGACTATGGCTACACCTTC.

CDR3 DNA sequence: TGTGCCACCAGTGATAGACAGGGCGCTGAAGCTTTCTTT. This translates into CATSDRQGAEAFF. The V call is TRBV24-1, the J call TRBJ1-1; TRBD1 matches 7 bases. The CDR3 is made up of 13 amino acids. Germline V gives CDR1 KGHDR, CDR2 SFDVKD. V gave up 3 bases and J gave up 6 bases; unmatched junction bases: 3.

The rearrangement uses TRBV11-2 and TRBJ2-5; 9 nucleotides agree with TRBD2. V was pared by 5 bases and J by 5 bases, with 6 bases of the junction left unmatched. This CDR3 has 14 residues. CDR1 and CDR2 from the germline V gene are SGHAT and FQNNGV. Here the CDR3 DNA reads TGTGCCAGCAGCGTCATTAGCGGGAGTGAGACCCAGTACTTC. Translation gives CASSVISGSETQYF.

The DNA for the CDR3 is TGCGCCAGCAGCACCAGGACAGGGGATAATTCACCCCTCCACTTT. It yields the protein CASSTRTGDNSPLHF. V usage is TRBV5-1 and J usage is TRBJ1-6; 9 nucleotides agree with TRBD1. This CDR3 region has 15 residues. The ends lost 4 bases at V and 5 bases at J; junction bases unmatched: 4. CDR1 and CDR2 from the germline V gene are SGHRS and YFSETQ.

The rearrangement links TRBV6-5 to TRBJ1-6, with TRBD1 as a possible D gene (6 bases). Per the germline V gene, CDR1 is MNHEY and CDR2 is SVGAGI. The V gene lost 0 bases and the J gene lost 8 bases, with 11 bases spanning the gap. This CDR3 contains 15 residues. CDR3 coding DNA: TGTGCCAGCAGTTACTCTACAGGGATTGATTCACCCCTCCACTTT. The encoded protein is CASSYSTGIDSPLHF.

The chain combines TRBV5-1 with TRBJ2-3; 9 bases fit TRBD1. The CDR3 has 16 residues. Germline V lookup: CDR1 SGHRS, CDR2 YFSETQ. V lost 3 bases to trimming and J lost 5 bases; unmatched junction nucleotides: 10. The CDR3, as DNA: TGCGCCAGCAGCTCTACCGGGACAGGGTTGGGAGATACGCAGTATTTT. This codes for CASSSTGTGLGDTQYF.

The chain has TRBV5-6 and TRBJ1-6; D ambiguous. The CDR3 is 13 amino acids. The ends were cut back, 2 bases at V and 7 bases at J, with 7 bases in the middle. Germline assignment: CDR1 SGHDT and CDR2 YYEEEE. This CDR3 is CASSFTKNSPLHF. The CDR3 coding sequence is TGTGCCAGCAGCTTTACAAAAAATTCACCCCTCCACTTT.

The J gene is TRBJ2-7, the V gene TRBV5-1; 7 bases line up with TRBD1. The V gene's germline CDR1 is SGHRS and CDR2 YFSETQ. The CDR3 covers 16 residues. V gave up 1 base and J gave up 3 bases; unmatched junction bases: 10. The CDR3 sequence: CASSLNPTGKVYEQYF. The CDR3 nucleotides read TGCGCCAGCAGCTTGAACCCGACAGGGAAGGTCTACGAGCAGTACTTC.

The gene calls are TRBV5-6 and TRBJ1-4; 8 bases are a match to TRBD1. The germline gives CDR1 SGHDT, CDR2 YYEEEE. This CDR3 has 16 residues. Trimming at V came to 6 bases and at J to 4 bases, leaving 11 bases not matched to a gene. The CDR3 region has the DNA TGTGCCAGCATTACCGGACAGGGAGAGGGTAATGAAAAACTGTTTTTT. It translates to CASITGQGEGNEKLFF.

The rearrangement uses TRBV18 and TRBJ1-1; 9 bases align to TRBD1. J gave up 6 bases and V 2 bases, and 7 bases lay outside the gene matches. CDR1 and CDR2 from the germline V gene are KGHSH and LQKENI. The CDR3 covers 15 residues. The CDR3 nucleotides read TGTGCCAGCTCACCATTTCGGGACAGGGCCGCTGAAGCTTTCTTT. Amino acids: CASSPFRDRAAEAFF.

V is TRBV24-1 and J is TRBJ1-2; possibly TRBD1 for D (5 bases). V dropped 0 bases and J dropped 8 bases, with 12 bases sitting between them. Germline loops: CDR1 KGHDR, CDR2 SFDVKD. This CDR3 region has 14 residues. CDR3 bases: TGTGCCACCAGTGATTTGTGGCAGGGTTTGGGCTACACCTTC. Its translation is CATSDLWQGLGYTF.

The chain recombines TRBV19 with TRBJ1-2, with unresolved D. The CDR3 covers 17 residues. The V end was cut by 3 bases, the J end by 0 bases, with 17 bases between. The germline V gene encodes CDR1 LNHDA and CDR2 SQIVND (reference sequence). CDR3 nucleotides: TGTGCCAGTAGTATCTATGCTTGGGAGAATTCTAACTATGGCTACACCTTC. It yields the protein CASSIYAWENSNYGYTF.

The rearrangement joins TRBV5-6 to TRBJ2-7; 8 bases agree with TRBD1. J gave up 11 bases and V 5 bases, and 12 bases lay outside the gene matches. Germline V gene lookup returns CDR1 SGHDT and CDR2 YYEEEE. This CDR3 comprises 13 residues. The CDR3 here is CASSSGGRGLEYF. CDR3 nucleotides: TGTGCCAGCAGTTCCGGGGGCAGGGGGCTAGAGTACTTC.

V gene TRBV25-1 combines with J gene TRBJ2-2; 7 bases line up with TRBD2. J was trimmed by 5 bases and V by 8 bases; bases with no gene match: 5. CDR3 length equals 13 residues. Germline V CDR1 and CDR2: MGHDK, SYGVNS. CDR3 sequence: CASWLGGTGELFF. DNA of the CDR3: TGTGCCAGCTGGCTGGGAGGGACCGGGGAGCTGTTTTTT.

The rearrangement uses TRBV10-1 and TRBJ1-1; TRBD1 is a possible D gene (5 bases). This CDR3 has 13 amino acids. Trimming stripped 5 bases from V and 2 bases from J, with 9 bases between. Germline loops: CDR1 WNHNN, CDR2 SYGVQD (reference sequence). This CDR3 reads CASSLGTNTEAFF. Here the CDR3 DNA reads TGCGCCAGCAGTCTAGGGACTAACACTGAAGCTTTCTTT.

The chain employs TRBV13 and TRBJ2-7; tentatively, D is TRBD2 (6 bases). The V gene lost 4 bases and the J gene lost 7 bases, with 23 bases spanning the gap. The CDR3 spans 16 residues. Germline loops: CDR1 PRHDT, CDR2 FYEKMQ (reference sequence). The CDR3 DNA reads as TGTGCCAGCAGCTACGGGACTCCGGTCCTTGTGAGTGAGCAGTACTTC. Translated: CASSYGTPVLVSEQYF.

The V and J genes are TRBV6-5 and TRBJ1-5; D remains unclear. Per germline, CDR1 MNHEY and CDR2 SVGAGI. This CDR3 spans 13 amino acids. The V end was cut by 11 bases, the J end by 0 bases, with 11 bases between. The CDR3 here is CAARGYSNQPQHF. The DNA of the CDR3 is TGTGCCGCCCGGGGTTATAGCAATCAGCCCCAGCATTTT.

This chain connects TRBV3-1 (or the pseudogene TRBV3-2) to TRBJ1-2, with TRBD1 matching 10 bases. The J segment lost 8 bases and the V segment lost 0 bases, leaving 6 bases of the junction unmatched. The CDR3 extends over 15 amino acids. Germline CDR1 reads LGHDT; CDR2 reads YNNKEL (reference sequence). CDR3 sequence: CASSQEGQGRYGYTF. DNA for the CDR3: TGTGCCAGCAGCCAAGAGGGACAGGGGCGATACGGCTACACCTTC.

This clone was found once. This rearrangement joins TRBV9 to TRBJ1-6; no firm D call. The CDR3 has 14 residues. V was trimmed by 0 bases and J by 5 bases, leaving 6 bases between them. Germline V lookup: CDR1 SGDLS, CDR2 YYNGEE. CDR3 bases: TGTGCCAGCAGCGTAGCCCAGGATAATTCACCCCTCCACTTT. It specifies CASSVAQDNSPLHF.

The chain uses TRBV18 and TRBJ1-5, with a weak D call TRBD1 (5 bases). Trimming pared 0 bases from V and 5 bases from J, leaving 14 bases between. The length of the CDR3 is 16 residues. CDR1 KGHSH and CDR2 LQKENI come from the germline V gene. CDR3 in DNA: TGTGCCAGCTCACCACCAGGGGCCCTGCGCTATCAGCCCCAGCATTTT. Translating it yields CASSPPGALRYQPQHF.

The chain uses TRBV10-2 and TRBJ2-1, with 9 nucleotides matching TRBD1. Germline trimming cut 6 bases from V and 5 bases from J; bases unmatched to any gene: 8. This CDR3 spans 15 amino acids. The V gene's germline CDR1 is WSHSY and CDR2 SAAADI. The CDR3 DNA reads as TGCGCCAGCAGGGGGACAGGGCCGAATCACAATGAGCAGTTCTTC. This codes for CASRGTGPNHNEQFF.

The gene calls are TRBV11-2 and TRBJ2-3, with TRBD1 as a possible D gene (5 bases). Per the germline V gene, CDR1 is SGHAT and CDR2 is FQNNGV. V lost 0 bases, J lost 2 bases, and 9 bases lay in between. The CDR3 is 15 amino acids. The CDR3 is CASSLDRDHTDTQYF. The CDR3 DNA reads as TGTGCCAGCAGCTTAGACAGGGATCACACAGATACGCAGTATTTT.

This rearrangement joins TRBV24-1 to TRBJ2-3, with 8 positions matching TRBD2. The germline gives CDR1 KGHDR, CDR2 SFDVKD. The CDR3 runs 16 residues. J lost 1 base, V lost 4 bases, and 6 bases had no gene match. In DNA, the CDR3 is TGTGCCACCAGTGACCCCGGGACTAGAGGCACAGATACGCAGTATTTT. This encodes CATSDPGTRGTDTQYF.

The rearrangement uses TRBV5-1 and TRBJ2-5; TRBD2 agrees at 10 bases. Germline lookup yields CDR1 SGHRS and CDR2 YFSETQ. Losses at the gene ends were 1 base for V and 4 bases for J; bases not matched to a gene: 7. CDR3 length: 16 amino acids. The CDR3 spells CASSLSSGSGSETQYF. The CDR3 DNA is TGCGCCAGCAGCTTGTCTAGCGGGAGCGGTTCAGAGACCCAGTACTTC.

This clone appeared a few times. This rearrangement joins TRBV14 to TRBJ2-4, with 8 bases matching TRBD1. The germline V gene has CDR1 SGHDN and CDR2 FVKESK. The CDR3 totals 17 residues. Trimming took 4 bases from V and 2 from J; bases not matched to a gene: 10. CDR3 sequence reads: CASSRKLQGASKNIQYF. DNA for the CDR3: TGTGCCAGCAGCCGAAAACTCCAGGGGGCATCCAAAAACATTCAGTACTTC. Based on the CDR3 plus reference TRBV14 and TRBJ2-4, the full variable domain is EAGVTQFPSHSVIEKGQTVTLRCDPISGHDNLYWYRRVMGKEIKFLLHFVKESKQDESGMPNNRFLAERTGGTYSTLKVQPAELEDSGVYFCASSRKLQGASKNIQYFGAGTRLSVL.

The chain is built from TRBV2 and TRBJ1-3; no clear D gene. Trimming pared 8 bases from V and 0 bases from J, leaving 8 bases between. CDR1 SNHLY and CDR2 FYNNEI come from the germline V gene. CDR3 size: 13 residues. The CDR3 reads CASAVVSGNTIYF. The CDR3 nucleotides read TGTGCCAGCGCGGTTGTCTCTGGAAACACCATATATTTT.

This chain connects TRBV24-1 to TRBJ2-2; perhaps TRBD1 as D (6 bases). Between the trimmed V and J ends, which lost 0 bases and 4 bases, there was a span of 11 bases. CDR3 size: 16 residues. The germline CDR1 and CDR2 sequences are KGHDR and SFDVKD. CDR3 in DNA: TGTGCCACCAGTGATTTGGGGGCAGGGGTCACCGGGGAGCTGTTTTTT. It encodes CATSDLGAGVTGELFF.

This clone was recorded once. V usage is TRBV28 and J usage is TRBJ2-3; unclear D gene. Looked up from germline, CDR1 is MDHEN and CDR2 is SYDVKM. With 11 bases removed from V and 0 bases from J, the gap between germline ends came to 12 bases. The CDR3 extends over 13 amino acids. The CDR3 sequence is CASRGASTDTQYF. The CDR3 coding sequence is TGTGCCTCCCGCGGCGCTAGCACAGATACGCAGTATTTT.

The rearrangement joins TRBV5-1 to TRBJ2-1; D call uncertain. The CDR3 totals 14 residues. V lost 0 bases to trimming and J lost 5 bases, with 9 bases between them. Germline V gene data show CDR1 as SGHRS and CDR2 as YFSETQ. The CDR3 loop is CASSLDSADNEQFF. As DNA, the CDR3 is TGCGCCAGCAGCTTGGATTCGGCGGACAATGAGCAGTTCTTC.

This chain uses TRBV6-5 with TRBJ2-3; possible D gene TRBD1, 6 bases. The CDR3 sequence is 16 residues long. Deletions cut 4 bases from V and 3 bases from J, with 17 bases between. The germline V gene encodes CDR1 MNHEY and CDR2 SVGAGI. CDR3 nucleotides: TGTGCCAGCAGTTTACAGGGCTCCCCACGGACAGATACGCAGTATTTT. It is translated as CASSLQGSPRTDTQYF.

The CDR3 coding sequence is TGTGCCAGCAGCAAATACAGGGCCCAAGAGACCCAGTACTTC. It yields the protein CASSKYRAQETQYF. The V call is TRBV21-1, the J call TRBJ2-5; the DNA was not compared with TRBD1, the D call given in the table. TRBV21-1 is flagged as a pseudogene. The CDR3 is made up of 14 amino acids.

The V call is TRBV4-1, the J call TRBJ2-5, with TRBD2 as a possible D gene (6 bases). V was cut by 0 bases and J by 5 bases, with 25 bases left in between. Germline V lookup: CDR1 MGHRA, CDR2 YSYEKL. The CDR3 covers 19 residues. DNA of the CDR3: TGCGCCAGCAGCCAAGATAGGGAAGGGAGGACCCCTAGGTACGAGACCCAGTACTTC. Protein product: CASSQDREGRTPRYETQYF.